The sample holds a few counts of the clone carrying this T cell receptor beta chain. Generated by immunoSEQ multiplex PCR, the TCRdb table keeps only in-frame clones and is missing some. The sample comprises 90,000 to 100,000 clones, approximately 94% of which are singletons, and about 2% rests with the top ten. This CDR3 is 15 amino acids long. The V and J ends lost 2 bases and 2 bases, in that order; junction bases with no gene match: 4. Germline values: CDR1 SGHDT, CDR2 YYEEEE. This sample stems from a study of T cell changes during pregnancy in multiple sclerosis. The input for sequencing was peripheral blood, taken in the third trimester of pregnancy. This rearrangement joins TRBV5-6 to TRBJ1-2; TRBD1 agrees at 9 bases. This receptor was obtained from a female donor with multiple sclerosis, enrolled in a pregnancy study. The CDR3 DNA is TGTGCCAGCAGCTTCCGGGACAGGGTAAACTATGGCTACACCTTC. It codes for CASSFRDRVNYGYTF.